Listed here are 19 T cell receptor beta chains from one sample, sequenced in a study of cytomegalovirus exposure and HLA in healthy donors. 60 Vbeta and 13 Jbeta primers were used in PCR. TCRdb's table, derived via immunoSEQ multiplex PCR, lists solely in-frame clones and lacks some. The table has 65,000 to 85,000 clones, 68% seen once. Sequencing was done on a sample of PBMCs. The source is a woman aged 25 to 39 in good health and CMV-seronegative.

For this clone: Compared with germline, one end of the junction differs, possibly owing to a read error. This rearrangement joins TRBV5-4 to TRBJ2-1, with 12 bases fitting TRBD2. The CDR3 covers 14 residues. CDR1 and CDR2 (germline): SGHNT, YYREEE (reference sequence). In DNA form, the CDR3 reads TGCGCCAGCAGCACCGGACTAGCGGGGTATGAGCAGTTCTTC. It codes for CASSTGLAGYEQFF.

This sequence joins TRBV6-5 and TRBJ2-2, with 11 positions matching TRBD1. This CDR3 comprises 14 residues. Germline assignment: CDR1 MNHEY and CDR2 SVGAGI. V lost 5 bases to trimming and J lost 7 bases; unmatched junction nucleotides: 3. This CDR3 is CASSGQGAGGELFF. The CDR3 nucleotides are TGTGCCAGCAGTGGACAGGGGGCCGGCGGGGAGCTGTTTTTT.

This clone was recorded a few times. J is TRBJ1-2 and V is TRBV4-3; D ambiguous. The V end was cut by 0 bases, the J end by 8 bases, with 10 bases between. In germline, CDR1 is LGHNA, CDR2 YSLEER. The CDR3 is 13 amino acids. The CDR3 DNA reads as TGCGCCAGCAGCCAAGAGAGGGTGAGAGGCTACACCTTC. It yields the protein CASSQERVRGYTF.

The V call is TRBV5-1, the J call TRBJ2-1; 15 bases fit TRBD2. The CDR3 has 15 residues. V gave up 4 bases and J gave up 9 bases; unmatched junction bases: 5. The germline V gene encodes CDR1 SGHRS and CDR2 YFSETQ. The CDR3: CASSRTSGGASEQFF. The CDR3 nucleotides read TGCGCCAGCAGCCGGACTAGCGGGGGGGCCAGTGAGCAGTTCTTC.

This clone was seen a few times. V gene TRBV19 combines with J gene TRBJ2-7; the match to TRBD2 covers 11 bases. V lost 4 bases to trimming and J lost 0 bases; unmatched junction nucleotides: 2. The CDR3 totals 15 residues. Per the germline V gene, CDR1 is LNHDA and CDR2 is SQIVND (reference sequence). Written as DNA, the CDR3 is TGTGCCAGTAGTAGACTAGCGGGGTCCTCCTACGAGCAGTACTTC. Protein sequence: CASSRLAGSSYEQYF.

The CDR3 DNA reads as TGCGCCAGCAGCTTGCAGGACTCTAGCACAGATACGCAGTATTTT. Translation: CASSLQDSSTDTQYF. The chain has TRBV5-1 and TRBJ2-3; D possibly corresponds to TRBD2 (5 bases). Germline values: CDR1 SGHRS, CDR2 YFSETQ. V lost 1 base to trimming and J lost 0 bases, with 9 bases between them. This CDR3 is built from 15 residues.

In DNA form, the CDR3 reads TGTGCCAGTAGTGGACTAGCGGGGGGGCGTATTGAGCAGTTCTTC. This codes for CASSGLAGGRIEQFF. The V and J genes are TRBV19 and TRBJ2-1; 15 bases agree with TRBD2. Germline loops: CDR1 LNHDA, CDR2 SQIVND (reference sequence). This CDR3 is 15 amino acids long. The V and J ends lost 5 bases and 9 bases, in that order; junction bases with no gene match: 5.

This chain joins TRBV6-1 and TRBJ1-2; 7 bases are a match to TRBD1. This CDR3 region has 12 residues. The germline V gene encodes CDR1 MNHNS and CDR2 SASEGT. J was trimmed by 7 bases and V by 5 bases; bases with no gene match: 4. The CDR3 reads CASSRQGSGYTF. CDR3 sequence (DNA): TGTGCCAGCAGTCGACAGGGCTCTGGCTACACCTTC.

The V call is TRBV7-9, the J call TRBJ2-3, with TRBD2 identical over 9 bases. The V gene end was trimmed by 1 base and the J gene end by 6 bases; junction bases not matched to a gene: 2. Germline V gene lookup returns CDR1 SEHNR and CDR2 FQNEAQ (reference sequence). The CDR3 is 14 residues long. CDR3 in DNA: TGTGCCAGCAGCTTAGGAACTAGCGGGGATACGCAGTATTTT. Its protein product is CASSLGTSGDTQYF.

The V call is TRBV5-1, the J call TRBJ2-1, with 7 bases lining up with TRBD1. Trimming took 4 bases from V and 6 from J; bases not matched to a gene: 4. This CDR3 is built from 13 residues. CDR1 is SGHRS, CDR2 YFSETQ, per germline. CDR3 nucleotide sequence: TGCGCCAGCAGCCTGAGGACAGGCAATGAGCAGTTCTTC. It translates to CASSLRTGNEQFF.

The rearrangement uses TRBV5-6 and TRBJ2-3; TRBD2 matches 8 bases. Germline-derived CDR1 and CDR2 are SGHDT and YYEEEE. The junction had 3 bases not matched to a gene; V was cut back by 0 bases and J by 0 bases. The CDR3 spans 16 residues. CDR3 amino acids: CASSLGSGISTDTQYF. The CDR3, as DNA: TGTGCCAGCAGCTTGGGTAGCGGGATCAGCACAGATACGCAGTATTTT.

There are a few counts of this clone. V usage is TRBV6-1 and J usage is TRBJ1-2; D not resolved. Looked up from germline, CDR1 is MNHNS and CDR2 is SASEGT. Trimming took off 8 bases at V and 2 bases at J, with 12 bases between the two ends. The CDR3 length is 13 residues. The CDR3 is CASALDGNYGYTF. The CDR3 DNA reads TGTGCCAGCGCTCTCGACGGGAACTATGGCTACACCTTC.

This chain connects TRBV6-5 to TRBJ2-5, with a possible D match to TRBD2 (6 bases). Trimming stripped 4 bases from V and 1 base from J, with 7 bases between. The CDR3 consists of 13 residues. Germline CDR1 and CDR2: MNHEY and SVGAGI. CDR3 sequence (DNA): TGTGCCAGCAGTTGGGGGGTCCAAGAGACCCAGTACTTC. Translated, it gives CASSWGVQETQYF.

On this clone: The sample has other DNA sequences that encode this CDR3 too. V and J are TRBV15 and TRBJ2-5; 8 nucleotides agree with TRBD1. V lost 2 bases to trimming and J lost 4 bases; unmatched junction nucleotides: 6. CDR3 length equals 15 residues. CDR1 and CDR2 from the germline V gene are LNHNV and YYDKDF (reference sequence). The CDR3 nucleotides read TGTGCCACCAGCAGACCAGGGGGCTTACGAGAGACCCAGTACTTC. This sequence encodes CATSRPGGLRETQYF.

This sequence joins TRBV4-1 and TRBJ2-5; possible D gene TRBD1, 5 bases. The assigned J gene may be wrong: the sequence end matches TRBJ2-7 better. The CDR3 has 16 residues. The germline CDR1 and CDR2 sequences are MGHRA and YSYEKL. The CDR3 protein is CASSQDGQGFTYEQYF. The DNA for the CDR3 is TGCGCCAGCAGCCAAGACGGGCAGGGCTTTACCTACGAGCAGTACTTC.

The sample holds a few counts of this clone. CDR3 coding DNA: TGTGCCAGCAGTCCGGGACAGGGTTTGTACGAGCAGTACTTC. This translates into CASSPGQGLYEQYF. The chain recombines TRBV6-5 with TRBJ2-7, with TRBD1 identical over 9 bases. The germline V gene encodes CDR1 MNHEY and CDR2 SVGAGI. Losses at the gene ends were 5 bases for V and 4 bases for J; bases not matched to a gene: 6. The CDR3 contains 14 residues.

This clone was detected once. The chain joins TRBV9 to TRBJ1-4; possible D gene TRBD1, 5 bases. The germline V and J ends were trimmed by 4 bases and 5 bases, with 12 bases remaining between them. Germline lookup yields CDR1 SGDLS and CDR2 YYNGEE. CDR3 size: 14 residues. The CDR3 bases are TGTGCCAGCAGCAGGTCAGGGTCCAATGAAAAACTGTTTTTT. Translating it yields CASSRSGSNEKLFF.

This sequence joins TRBV18 and TRBJ1-1; 7 bases line up with TRBD1. The ends lost 4 bases at V and 4 bases at J; junction bases unmatched: 3. The germline V gene has CDR1 KGHSH and CDR2 LQKENI. This CDR3 is 13 amino acids long. CDR3 residues: CASSQGATTEAFF. CDR3 DNA sequence: TGTGCCAGCTCACAGGGGGCGACCACTGAAGCTTTCTTT.

In its sample, this clone was seen a few times. The chain carries TRBV5-1 and TRBJ2-1; TRBD2 agrees at 15 bases. V dropped 5 bases and J dropped 8; count of bases not matched to a gene: 5. The CDR3 runs 15 residues. Germline V gives CDR1 SGHRS, CDR2 YFSETQ. This CDR3 is CASSWTSGGVYEQFF. The CDR3 nucleotides read TGCGCCAGCAGTTGGACTAGCGGGGGGGTCTATGAGCAGTTCTTC.